Below, 26 T cell receptor beta chains from the same sample are listed, as sequenced in a study of blood T cells in healthy people across ages. The use of a sample-barcoded 5' primer and a J-beta primer mix characterized a second PCR of roughly 7 to 12 cycles. TCRdb passed the 5' RACE reads through MiXCR, listing each CDR3 protein once. The sample has 870,000 or so distinct CDR3 sequences, less than 35% seen once. Sequenced material: blood. These receptors originate from a woman older than 75 in good health.

This clonotype has just a few counts. This rearrangement joins TRBV6-2 or TRBV6-3 to TRBJ1-4; D is uncertain. This CDR3 region has 13 residues. CDR1 is MNHEY, CDR2 SVGEGT, per germline. V lost 0 bases and J lost 11, with 10 bases in between. CDR3 sequence reads: CASSYSTGGKLFF. As DNA, the CDR3 is TGTGCCAGCAGTTACTCTACGGGAGGCAAACTGTTTTTT.

This clonotype has at least ten counts. The chain uses TRBV29-1 and TRBJ2-1; the match to TRBD1 covers 7 bases. The V gene end was trimmed by 8 bases and the J gene end by 7 bases; junction bases not matched to a gene: 8. Germline lookup yields CDR1 SQVTM and CDR2 ANQGSEA. CDR3 length equals 12 residues. The CDR3 is CSFRTGSNEQFF. CDR3 sequence (DNA): TGCAGCTTTCGGACAGGTTCTAATGAGCAGTTCTTC.

This clonotype was counted many times. DNA of the CDR3: TGTGCCAGCAGCCCAGGACGGAACACTTACCCCGATACGCAGTATTTT. Translation gives CASSPGRNTYPDTQYF. V usage is TRBV7-2 and J usage is TRBJ2-3; D gene uncertain. This CDR3 contains 16 residues. Germline V gene sequence: CDR1 SGHTA, CDR2 FQGNSA. V lost 5 bases to trimming and J lost 6 bases, with 21 bases between them.

A note on this clonotype: This may be a read error, as it is one base from a much larger clone. This chain joins TRBV5-1 and TRBJ1-2, with 8 bases aligning to TRBD1. The CDR3 sequence is 15 residues long. Germline V gene data show CDR1 as SGHRS and CDR2 as YFSETQ. For the CDR3, the DNA is TGCGCCAGCAGCTTCGTCGGACAGGGTCACTATGGCCACACCTTC. This encodes CASSFVGQGHYGHTF. The full variable domain, its missing parts supplied by reference TRBV5-1 and TRBJ1-2, is KAGVTQTPRYLIKTRGQQVTLSCSPISGHRSVSWYQQTPGQGLQFLFEYFSETQRNKGNFPGRFSGRQFSNSRSEMNVSTLELGDSALYLCASSFVGQGHYGHTFGSGTRLTVV.

The chain combines TRBV30 with TRBJ2-7; 8 bases match TRBD1. Germline V CDR1 and CDR2: GTSNPN, SVGIG (reference sequence). The V gene end was trimmed by 2 bases and the J gene end by 1 base; junction bases not matched to a gene: 4. This CDR3 comprises 14 residues. CDR3 sequence reads: CAWSSWTGSYEQYF. In DNA, the CDR3 is TGTGCCTGGAGTAGTTGGACAGGGTCCTACGAGCAGTACTTC.

This clonotype was observed a few times. The chain links TRBV7-2 to TRBJ2-2, with D perhaps matching TRBD1 (5 bases). Germline CDR1 is SGHTA and CDR2 is FQGNSA. Trimming left V 5 bases short and J 7 bases short, with 14 bases between. The CDR3 is made up of 14 amino acids. CDR3 protein: CASSAPGWRGELFF. CDR3 nucleotides: TGTGCCAGCAGCGCCCCAGGGTGGCGCGGGGAGCTGTTTTTT.

In this sample, this clonotype turned up a few times. V and J are TRBV7-8 and TRBJ2-5, with no clear D. Trimming removed 5 bases at V and 9 bases at J, with 19 bases between. The CDR3 is made up of 14 amino acids. Looked up from germline, CDR1 is SGHVS and CDR2 is FQNEAQ. The CDR3 sequence: CASSRAVGNQPQYF. Written as DNA, the CDR3 is TGTGCCAGCAGCCGTGCAGTTGGTAATCAGCCCCAGTACTTC.

This clonotype was detected many times. The chain employs TRBV20-1 and TRBJ2-1, with D perhaps TRBD2 (6 bases). The CDR3 is 14 amino acids. The V and J ends lost 1 base and 8 bases respectively, with 15 bases between them. Germline V gene lookup returns CDR1 DFQATT and CDR2 SNEGSKA (reference sequence). The CDR3 nucleotides read TGCAGTGCTAGAGCCCCGCGACTAGGTGATGAGCAGTTCTTC. Protein sequence: CSARAPRLGDEQFF.

This clonotype has only a few counts. This sequence joins TRBV20-1 and TRBJ1-5; 7 bases are shared with TRBD1. V trimming: 6 bases; J trimming: 0 bases; junction bases outside the gene matches: 5. This CDR3 comprises 14 residues. Per germline, CDR1 DFQATT and CDR2 SNEGSKA (reference sequence). The CDR3 is CSASGTVSNQPQHF. The CDR3 nucleotides are TGCAGTGCCTCCGGGACAGTTAGCAATCAGCCCCAGCATTTT.

CDR3 in DNA: TGTGCCACCAGCAGGGGACAGGGATCGTATCAGCCCCAGCATTTT. Protein sequence: CATSRGQGSYQPQHF. This chain joins TRBV15 and TRBJ1-5; TRBD1 aligns across 9 bases. CDR3 size: 15 residues. After removal of 3 bases from V and 5 bases from J, the junction contained 5 bases not matched to a gene. Germline V lookup: CDR1 LNHNV, CDR2 YYDKDF (reference sequence).

This chain connects TRBV6-1 to TRBJ2-2; D may be TRBD2 (7 bases). Germline assignment: CDR1 MNHNS and CDR2 SASEGT. V was cut by 11 bases and J by 4 bases, with 17 bases left in between. This CDR3 is built from 14 residues. CDR3: CAGRGGLPTGELFF. Here the CDR3 DNA reads TGTGCCGGGAGGGGGGGATTACCCACCGGGGAGCTGTTTTTT.

This clonotype was picked up many times. The CDR3 nucleotides are TGTGCCAGCAGCGGAGACACCCATTCACCCCTCCACTTT. It yields the protein CASSGDTHSPLHF. The rearrangement links TRBV14 to TRBJ1-6; no clear D gene. Germline V lookup: CDR1 SGHDN, CDR2 FVKESK. The CDR3 contains 13 residues. The V end lost 5 bases, the J end lost 8 bases, and 10 bases lay between the germline ends.

This clonotype was counted ten times or more. CDR3 nucleotides: TGTGCCAGCAGTCGAGGGACATTGAATAGCAATCAGCCCCAGCATTTT. Translation gives CASSRGTLNSNQPQHF. V is TRBV6-2 or TRBV6-3 and J is TRBJ1-5, with D maybe TRBD1 (6 bases). V lost 5 bases and J 0 bases, leaving 14 bases between the germline ends. The CDR3 spans 16 residues. Germline V CDR1 and CDR2: MNHEY, SVGEGT.

This clonotype was found a few times. V is TRBV9 and J is TRBJ2-3; 14 nucleotides line up with TRBD2. With V trimmed by 3 bases and J by 6 bases, 6 bases remained unmatched. From germline, CDR1 is SGDLS and CDR2 YYNGEE. The CDR3 is made up of 16 amino acids. The CDR3 here is CASSARGLAGGDTQYF. CDR3 nucleotide sequence: TGTGCCAGCAGCGCCCGAGGACTAGCGGGGGGCGATACGCAGTATTTT.

In this sample, this clonotype turned up once. This sequence may be a read error, since a much larger clone differs from it by one base. The chain employs TRBV7-6 and TRBJ2-6; no clear D. The germline CDR1 and CDR2 sequences are SGHVS and FNYEAQ. The CDR3 consists of 18 residues. CDR3 region: CTSSLDVWRPSGANVLTF. In DNA, the CDR3 is TGTACCAGCAGCTTAGATGTGTGGAGACCCTCTGGGGCCAACGTCCTGACTTTC.

This clonotype was observed once. This sequence joins TRBV18 and TRBJ2-3; D is uncertain. Between the trimmed V and J ends, which lost 6 bases and 0 bases, there was a span of 7 bases. CDR3 length: 13 residues. Per the germline V gene, CDR1 is KGHSH and CDR2 is LQKENI. CDR3 residues: CASSIYSTDTQYF. Here the CDR3 DNA reads TGTGCCAGCTCCATCTATAGCACAGATACGCAGTATTTT.

This clonotype has just one count. This clone may be a read error of a much larger clone one base away. The chain has TRBV28 and TRBJ1-2; 9 bases match TRBD1. J lost 7 bases, V lost 4 bases, and 7 bases had no gene match. CDR1 and CDR2 from the germline V gene are MDHEN and SYDVKM. This CDR3 comprises 14 residues. Written as DNA, the CDR3 is TGTGCCAGCAGTTGGGGGACAGGGTCATTTGGCTACACCTTC. It is translated as CASSWGTGSFGYTF.

The chain has TRBV5-1 and TRBJ2-1, with D hard to call. V lost 0 bases, J lost 5 bases, and 12 bases lay in between. CDR1 and CDR2 (germline): SGHRS, YFSETQ. The CDR3 runs 15 residues. As DNA, the CDR3 is TGCGCCAGCAGCTTGGAGGCTGGGGTCCACAATGAGCAGTTCTTC. As protein: CASSLEAGVHNEQFF.

The chain carries TRBV29-1 and TRBJ2-5, with 7 bases fitting TRBD1. The ends lost 7 bases at V and 5 bases at J; junction bases unmatched: 7. This CDR3 region has 12 residues. Per germline, CDR1 SQVTM and CDR2 ANQGSEA. CDR3 sequence reads: CSGDSPGETQYF. DNA for the CDR3: TGCAGCGGGGACAGCCCGGGGGAGACCCAGTACTTC. Filled out from reference TRBV29-1 and TRBJ2-5, the complete variable domain reads SAVISQKPSRDICQRGTSLTIQCQVDSQVTMMFWYRQQPGQSLTLIATANQGSEATYESGFVIDKFPISRPNLTFSTLTVSNMSPEDSSIYLCSGDSPGETQYFGPGTRLLVL.

This clonotype has a count of ten or more. The chain employs TRBV3-1 and TRBJ2-1, with 8 bases identical to TRBD2. Per the germline V gene, CDR1 is LGHDT and CDR2 is YNNKEL (reference sequence). CDR3 length: 17 residues. Unmatched junction bases numbered 11, after V lost 0 bases and J lost 7 bases. The CDR3 spells CASSQEASGRARNEQFF. The CDR3 DNA sequence: TGTGCCAGCAGCCAAGAAGCTAGCGGGCGCGCCAGGAATGAGCAGTTCTTC.

This clonotype was recorded a few times. This chain uses TRBV6-6 with TRBJ1-4; D perhaps matches TRBD1 (5 bases). Between the trimmed V and J ends, which lost 6 bases and 5 bases, there was a span of 19 bases. The CDR3 has 16 residues. The germline V gene encodes CDR1 MNHNY and CDR2 SVGAGI (reference sequence). CDR3 region: CASSWEGVGTNEKLFF. Here the CDR3 DNA reads TGTGCCAGCAGCTGGGAGGGAGTGGGGACGAATGAAAAACTGTTTTTT.

This chain joins TRBV7-2 and TRBJ2-3, with a weak D call TRBD2 (6 bases). Trimming shortened V by 3 bases and J by 1 base, and 14 bases separated the two germline ends. This CDR3 region has 16 residues. CDR1 is SGHTA, CDR2 FQGNSA, per germline. CDR3 nucleotides: TGTGCCAGCAGCTTTGCGGGGATTAGAGGCACAGATACGCAGTATTTT. It codes for CASSFAGIRGTDTQYF.

This clonotype was counted between two and nine times. This may stem from a read error, because a much larger clone lies one nucleotide away. V usage is TRBV7-2 and J usage is TRBJ1-2; no firm D call. CDR1 is SGHTA and CDR2 is FQGNSA in the germline V gene. Trimming cost V 4 bases and J 8 bases, with 17 bases left between them. The CDR3 is made up of 14 amino acids. CDR3 in amino acids: CASSCSPGAWGYTF. CDR3 sequence (DNA): TGTGCCAGCAGCTGTAGCCCGGGAGCTTGGGGCTACACCTTC.

The V call is TRBV28, the J call TRBJ1-5; D possibly corresponds to TRBD1 (6 bases). Germline assignment: CDR1 MDHEN and CDR2 SYDVKM. The CDR3 covers 14 residues. The V gene lost 0 bases and the J gene lost 7 bases, with 10 bases spanning the gap. The CDR3 sequence is CASSLWGARQPQHF. CDR3 nucleotides: TGTGCCAGCAGTTTATGGGGGGCAAGGCAGCCCCAGCATTTT.

Worth noting for this clonotype: One junction end does not reproduce the germline sequence, and a read error may be involved. This sequence joins TRBV4-2 and TRBJ1-2; no clear D. Germline lookup yields CDR1 LGHNA and CDR2 YNFKEQ. The CDR3 loop spans 15 amino acids. CDR3 coding DNA: TGTGCCAGCGGCCAAGATAGGGCGGGAAAGCGGGGCTACACCTTC. Translation: CASGQDRAGKRGYTF.

The chain links TRBV6-2 or TRBV6-3 to TRBJ1-1; no reliable D call. Trimming shortened V by 2 bases and J by 4 bases, and 8 bases separated the two germline ends. Germline CDR1 and CDR2: MNHEY and SVGEGT. The CDR3 contains 13 residues. CDR3 in amino acids: CASSYHVATEAFF. The CDR3, as DNA: TGTGCCAGCAGTTACCATGTGGCCACTGAAGCTTTCTTT.